This TCR beta chain stems from a study of control samples from healthy donors and cancer patients. V was clipped by 0 bases and J by 5 bases, with 16 bases between them. The CDR3 is 16 amino acids. The germline gives CDR1 LGHDT, CDR2 YNNKEL (reference sequence). Generated by immunoSEQ multiplex PCR, the TCRdb table keeps only in-frame clones and is missing some. This table holds fewer than 110,000 clones, roughly 89% found once. The J gene is TRBJ2-5, the V gene TRBV3-1 (or the pseudogene TRBV3-2), with a weak D call TRBD2 (6 bases). The receptor was isolated from a man aged 25-45 years in good health. Sequencing was performed on blood. CDR3 sequence reads: CASSQDSTRDFETQYF. DNA of the CDR3: TGTGCCAGCAGCCAAGATTCGACCCGGGACTTCGAGACCCAGTACTTC.